This T cell receptor beta chain derives from a study of PD-1 blockade in classical Hodgkin lymphoma. Study-wide results and caveats: Those achieving complete response showed baseline diversity like newly diagnosed patients. Significant TCR diversity gains by C4D1 occurred in CD4+ but not CD8+ cells.

Per the germline V gene, CDR1 is MGHDK and CDR2 is SYGVNS. The germline V and J ends were trimmed by 6 bases and 8 bases, with 10 bases remaining between them. CDR3 length equals 11 residues. Of note for this clone: What it binds is not known.

Each of the patients experienced relapse following autologous stem cell transplantation, and their brentuximab vedotin exposure differed. Method: immunoSEQ multiplex PCR; TCRdb's copy keeps in-frame clones and lacks some. Here the sample spans 20,000 to 25,000 clones, 77% being singletons. The source was peripheral blood mononuclear cells (PBMCs), collected before the second cycle of nivolumab. This clonotype originated in a human donor with classical Hodgkin lymphoma. The chain is built from TRBV25-1 and TRBJ1-2; D not resolved. CDR3 region: CASSEGRGYTF. Written as DNA, the CDR3 is TGTGCCAGCAGCGAAGGGAGGGGCTACACCTTC.